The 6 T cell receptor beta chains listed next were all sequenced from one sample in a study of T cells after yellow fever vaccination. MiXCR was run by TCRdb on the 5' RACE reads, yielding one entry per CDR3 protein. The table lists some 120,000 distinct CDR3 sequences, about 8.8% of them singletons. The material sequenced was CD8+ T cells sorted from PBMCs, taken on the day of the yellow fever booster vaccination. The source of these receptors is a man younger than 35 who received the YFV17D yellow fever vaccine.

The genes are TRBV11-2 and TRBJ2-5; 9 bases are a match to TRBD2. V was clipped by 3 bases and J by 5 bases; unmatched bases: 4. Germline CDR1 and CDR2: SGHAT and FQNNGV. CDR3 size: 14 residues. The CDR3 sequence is CASSFVAGAETQYF. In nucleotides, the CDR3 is TGTGCCAGCAGCTTTGTAGCGGGGGCGGAGACCCAGTACTTC.

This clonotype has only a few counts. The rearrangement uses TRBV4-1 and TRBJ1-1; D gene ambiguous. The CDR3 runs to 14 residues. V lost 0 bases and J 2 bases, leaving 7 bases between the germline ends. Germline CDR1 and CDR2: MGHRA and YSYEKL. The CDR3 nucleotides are TGCGCCAGCAGCCAAGATGAGGGTAACACTGAAGCTTTCTTT. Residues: CASSQDEGNTEAFF.

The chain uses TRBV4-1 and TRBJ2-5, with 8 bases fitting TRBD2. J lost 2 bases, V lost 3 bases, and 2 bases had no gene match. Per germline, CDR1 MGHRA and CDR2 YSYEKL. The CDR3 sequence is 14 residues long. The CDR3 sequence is CASSHIAGQETQYF. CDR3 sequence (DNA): TGCGCCAGCAGCCACATAGCGGGGCAAGAGACCCAGTACTTC.

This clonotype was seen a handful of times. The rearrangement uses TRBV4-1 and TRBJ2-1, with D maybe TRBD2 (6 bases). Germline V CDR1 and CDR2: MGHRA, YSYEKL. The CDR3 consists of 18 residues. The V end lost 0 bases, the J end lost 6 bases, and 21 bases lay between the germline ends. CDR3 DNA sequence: TGCGCCAGCAGCCAAGAGAGGCCAAGGGGCGGGGCCCCCAATGAGCAGTTCTTC. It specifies CASSQERPRGGAPNEQFF.

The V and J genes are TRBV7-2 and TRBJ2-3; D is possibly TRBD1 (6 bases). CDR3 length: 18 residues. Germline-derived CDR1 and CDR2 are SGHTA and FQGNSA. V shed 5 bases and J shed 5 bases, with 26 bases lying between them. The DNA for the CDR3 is TGTGCCAGCAGCCTACGACAGGACTGCAGGGCACCGGGAGATACGCAGTATTTT. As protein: CASSLRQDCRAPGDTQYF.

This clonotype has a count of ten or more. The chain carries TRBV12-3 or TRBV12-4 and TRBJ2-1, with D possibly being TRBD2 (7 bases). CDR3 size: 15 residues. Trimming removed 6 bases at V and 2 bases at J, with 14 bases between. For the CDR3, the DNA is TGTGCCAGCAGGCCCCGGGGGGCTACCTACAATGAGCAGTTCTTC. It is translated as CASRPRGATYNEQFF.